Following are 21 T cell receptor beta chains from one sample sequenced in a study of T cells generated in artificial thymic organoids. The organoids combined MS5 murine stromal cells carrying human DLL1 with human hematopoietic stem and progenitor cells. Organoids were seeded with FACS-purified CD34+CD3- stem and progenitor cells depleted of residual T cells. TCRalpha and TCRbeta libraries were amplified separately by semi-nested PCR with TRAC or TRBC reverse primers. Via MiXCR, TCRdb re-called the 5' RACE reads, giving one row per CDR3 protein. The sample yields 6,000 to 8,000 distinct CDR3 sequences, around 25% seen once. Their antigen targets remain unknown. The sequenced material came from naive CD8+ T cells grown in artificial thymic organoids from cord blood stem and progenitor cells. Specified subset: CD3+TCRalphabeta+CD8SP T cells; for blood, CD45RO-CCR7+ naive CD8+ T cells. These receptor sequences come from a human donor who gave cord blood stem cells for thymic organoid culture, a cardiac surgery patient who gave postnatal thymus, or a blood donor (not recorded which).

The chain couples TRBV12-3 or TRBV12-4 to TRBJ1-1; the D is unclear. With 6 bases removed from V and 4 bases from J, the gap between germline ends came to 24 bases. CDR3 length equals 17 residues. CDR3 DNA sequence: TGTGCCAGCAGGGGCCCGCGATTCTGCCCCAAGCGCACTGAAGCTTTCTTT. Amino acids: CASRGPRFCPKRTEAFF.

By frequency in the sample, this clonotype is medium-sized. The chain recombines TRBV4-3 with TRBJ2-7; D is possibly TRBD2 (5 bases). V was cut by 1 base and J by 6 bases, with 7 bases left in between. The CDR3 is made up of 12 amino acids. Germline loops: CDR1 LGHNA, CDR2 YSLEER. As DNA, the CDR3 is TGCGCCAGCAGCCAAGGAGGGAGCGAGCAGTACTTC. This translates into CASSQGGSEQYF.

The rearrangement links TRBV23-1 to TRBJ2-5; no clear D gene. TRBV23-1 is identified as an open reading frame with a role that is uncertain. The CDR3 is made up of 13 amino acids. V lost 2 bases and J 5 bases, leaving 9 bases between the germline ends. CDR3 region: CASSQRSEETQYF. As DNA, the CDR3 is TGCGCCAGCAGTCAACGGTCCGAGGAGACCCAGTACTTC.

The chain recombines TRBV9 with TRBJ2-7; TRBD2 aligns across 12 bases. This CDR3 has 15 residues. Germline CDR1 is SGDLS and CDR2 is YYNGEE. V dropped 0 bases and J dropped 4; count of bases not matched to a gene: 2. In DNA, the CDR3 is TGTGCCAGCAGCGTAGGACTAGCGGGAGTTTACGAGCAGTACTTC. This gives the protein CASSVGLAGVYEQYF.

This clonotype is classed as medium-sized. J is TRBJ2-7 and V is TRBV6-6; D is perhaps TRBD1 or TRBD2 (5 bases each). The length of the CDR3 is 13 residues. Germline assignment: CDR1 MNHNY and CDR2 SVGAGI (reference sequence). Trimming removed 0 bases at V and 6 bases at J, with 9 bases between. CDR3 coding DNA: TGTGCCAGCAGTTACTCTGCAGGGACCGAGCAGTACTTC. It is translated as CASSYSAGTEQYF.

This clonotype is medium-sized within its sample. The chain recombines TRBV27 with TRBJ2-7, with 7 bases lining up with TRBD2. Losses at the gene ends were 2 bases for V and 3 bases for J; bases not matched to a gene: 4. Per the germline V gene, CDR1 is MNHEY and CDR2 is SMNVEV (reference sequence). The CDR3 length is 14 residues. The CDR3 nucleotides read TGTGCCAGCAGTTTAGCAGGGAGGGGCTACGAGCAGTACTTC. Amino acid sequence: CASSLAGRGYEQYF.

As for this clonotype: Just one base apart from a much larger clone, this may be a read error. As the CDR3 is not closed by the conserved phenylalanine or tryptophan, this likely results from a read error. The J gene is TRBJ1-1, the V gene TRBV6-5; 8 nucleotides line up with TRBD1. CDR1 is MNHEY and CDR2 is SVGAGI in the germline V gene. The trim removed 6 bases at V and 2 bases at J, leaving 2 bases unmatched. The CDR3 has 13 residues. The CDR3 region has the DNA TGTGCCAGCAGGACAGGGGCAAACACTGAAGCTTTCTCT. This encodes CASRTGANTEAFS.

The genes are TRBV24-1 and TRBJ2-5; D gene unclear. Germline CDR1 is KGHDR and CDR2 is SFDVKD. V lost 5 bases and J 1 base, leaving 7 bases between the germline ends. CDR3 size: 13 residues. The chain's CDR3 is CATSGHPQETQYF. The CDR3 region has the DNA TGTGCCACCAGTGGCCACCCCCAAGAGACCCAGTACTTC.

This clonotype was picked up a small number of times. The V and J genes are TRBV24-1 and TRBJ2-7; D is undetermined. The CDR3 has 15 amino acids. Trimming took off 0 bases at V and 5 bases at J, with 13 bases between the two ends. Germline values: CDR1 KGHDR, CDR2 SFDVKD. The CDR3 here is CATSDLAPGRHEQYF. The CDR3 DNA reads TGTGCCACCAGTGATTTGGCCCCTGGACGGCACGAGCAGTACTTC.

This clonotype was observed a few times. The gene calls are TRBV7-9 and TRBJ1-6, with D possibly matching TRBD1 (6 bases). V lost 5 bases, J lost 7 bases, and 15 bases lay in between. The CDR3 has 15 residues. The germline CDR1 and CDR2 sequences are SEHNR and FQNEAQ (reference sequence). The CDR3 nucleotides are TGTGCCAGCAGCGGAAGGGGGGCGCGGAATTCACCCCTCCACTTT. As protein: CASSGRGARNSPLHF.

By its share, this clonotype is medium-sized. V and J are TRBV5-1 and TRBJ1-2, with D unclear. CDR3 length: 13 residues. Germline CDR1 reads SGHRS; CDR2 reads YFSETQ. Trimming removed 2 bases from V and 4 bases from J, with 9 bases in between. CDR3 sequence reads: CASSFLGLYGYTF. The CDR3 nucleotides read TGCGCCAGCAGCTTCCTAGGGCTCTATGGCTACACCTTC.

This CDR3 reads CASSLWGITEAFF. CDR3 bases: TGTGCCAGCAGTTTATGGGGGATCACTGAAGCTTTCTTT. The chain has TRBV27 and TRBJ1-1, with D tentatively TRBD1 (5 bases). Trimming stripped 1 base from V and 4 bases from J, with 7 bases between. The CDR3 extends over 13 amino acids. Per germline, CDR1 MNHEY and CDR2 SMNVEV (reference sequence).

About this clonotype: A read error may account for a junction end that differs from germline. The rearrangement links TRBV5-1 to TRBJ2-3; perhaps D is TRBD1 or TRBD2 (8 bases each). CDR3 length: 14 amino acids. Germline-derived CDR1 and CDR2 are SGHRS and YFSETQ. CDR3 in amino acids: CASQRGTGTDTQYF. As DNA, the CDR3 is TGCGCCAGCCAGCGGGGGACAGGCACCGATACGCAGTATTTT.

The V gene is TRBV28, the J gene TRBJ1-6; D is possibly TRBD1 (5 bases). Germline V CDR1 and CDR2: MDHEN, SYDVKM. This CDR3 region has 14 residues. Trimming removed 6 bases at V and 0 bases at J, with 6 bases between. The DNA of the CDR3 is TGTGCCAGCAGGGGGGTCTCCTATAATTCACCCCTCCACTTT. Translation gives CASRGVSYNSPLHF.

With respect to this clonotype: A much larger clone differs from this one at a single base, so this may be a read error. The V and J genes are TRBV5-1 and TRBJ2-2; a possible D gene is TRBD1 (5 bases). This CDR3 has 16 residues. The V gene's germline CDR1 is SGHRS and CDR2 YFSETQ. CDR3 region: CASSGPGRVNTWELFF. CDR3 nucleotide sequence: TGCGCCAGCAGCGGCCCGGGCAGGGTGAACACCTGGGAGCTGTTTTTT.

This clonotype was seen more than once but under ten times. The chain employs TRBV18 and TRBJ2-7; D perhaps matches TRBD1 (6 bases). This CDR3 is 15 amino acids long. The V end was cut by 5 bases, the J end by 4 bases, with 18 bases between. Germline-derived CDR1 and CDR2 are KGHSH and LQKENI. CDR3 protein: CASSISQGSSYEQYF. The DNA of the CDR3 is TGTGCCAGCTCAATTAGCCAGGGGTCCTCTTACGAGCAGTACTTC.

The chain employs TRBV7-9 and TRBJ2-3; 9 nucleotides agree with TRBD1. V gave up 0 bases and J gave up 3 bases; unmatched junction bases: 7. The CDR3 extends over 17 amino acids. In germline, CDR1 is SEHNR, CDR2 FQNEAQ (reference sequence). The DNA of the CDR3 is TGTGCCAGCAGCTTAGCGTGGGACAGGGAAGGGACAGATACGCAGTATTTT. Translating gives CASSLAWDREGTDTQYF. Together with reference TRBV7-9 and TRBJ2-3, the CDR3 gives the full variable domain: DTGVSQNPRHKITKRGQNVTFRCDPISEHNRLYWYRQTLGQGPEFLTYFQNEAQLEKSRLLSDRFSAERPKGSFSTLEIQRTEQGDSAMYLCASSLAWDREGTDTQYFGPGTRLTVL.

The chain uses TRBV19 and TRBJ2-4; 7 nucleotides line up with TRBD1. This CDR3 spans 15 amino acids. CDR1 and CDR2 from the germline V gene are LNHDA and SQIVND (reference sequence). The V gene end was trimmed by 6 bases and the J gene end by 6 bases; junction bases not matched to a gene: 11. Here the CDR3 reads CASSQFRDSLNIQYF. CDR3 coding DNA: TGTGCCAGTAGCCAATTCCGGGACAGCCTAAACATTCAGTACTTC.

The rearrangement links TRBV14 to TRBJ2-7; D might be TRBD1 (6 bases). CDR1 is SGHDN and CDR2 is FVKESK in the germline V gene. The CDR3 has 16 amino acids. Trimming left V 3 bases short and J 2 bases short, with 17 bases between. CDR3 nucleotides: TGTGCCAGCAGCCACCTTGACAGGAGCCCCCCCTACGAGCAGTACTTC. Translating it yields CASSHLDRSPPYEQYF.

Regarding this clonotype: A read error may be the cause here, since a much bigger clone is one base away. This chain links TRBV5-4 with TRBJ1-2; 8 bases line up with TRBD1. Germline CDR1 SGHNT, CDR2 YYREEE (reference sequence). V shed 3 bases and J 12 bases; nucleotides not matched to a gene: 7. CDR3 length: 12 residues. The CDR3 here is CASSWAGGGHTF. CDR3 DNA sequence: TGTGCCAGCAGCTGGGCAGGGGGCGGCCACACCTTC.

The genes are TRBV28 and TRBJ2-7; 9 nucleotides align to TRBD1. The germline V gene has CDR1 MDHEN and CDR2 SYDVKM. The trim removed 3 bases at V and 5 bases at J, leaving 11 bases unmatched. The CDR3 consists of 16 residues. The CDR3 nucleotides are TGTGCCAGCAGTTTGGGTGAGGGGACAGGGAGACACGAGCAGTACTTC. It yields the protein CASSLGEGTGRHEQYF.